These 12 T cell receptor beta chains were all obtained from the same sample, sequenced in a study of T cell responses to AZD1222 COVID-19 vaccine. Data came from immunoSEQ multiplex PCR; TCRdb stores just in-frame clones and leaves some out. Of 150,000 or so clones in the sample, over 85% were seen once. The sample here was peripheral blood, taken on day 0 of AZD1222 vaccination. Receptors were obtained from an adult in good health.

The chain recombines TRBV6-5 with TRBJ1-6; D is possibly TRBD1 (6 bases). CDR3 length equals 14 residues. Germline CDR1 reads MNHEY; CDR2 reads SVGAGI. Trimming took off 1 base at V and 9 bases at J, with 10 bases between the two ends. The CDR3 sequence: CASSYYREASPLHF. In DNA, the CDR3 is TGTGCCAGCAGTTACTACAGGGAGGCTTCACCCCTCCACTTT.

J is TRBJ1-2 and V is TRBV27, with 10 bases lining up with TRBD1. CDR3 length: 15 amino acids. Germline-derived CDR1 and CDR2 are MNHEY and SMNVEV (reference sequence). V shed 6 bases and J 4 bases; nucleotides not matched to a gene: 8. CDR3 region: CASRAGTGDLYGYTF. Here the CDR3 DNA reads TGTGCCAGCAGGGCCGGGACAGGGGACCTCTATGGCTACACCTTC.

The V call is TRBV28, the J call TRBJ1-2; D may be TRBD1 (6 bases). The CDR3 consists of 16 residues. Germline CDR1 and CDR2: MDHEN and SYDVKM. Trimming pared 4 bases from V and 1 base from J, leaving 16 bases between. CDR3: CASSSPVDRYNYGYTF. CDR3 in DNA: TGTGCCAGCAGTTCCCCTGTGGACAGATATAACTATGGCTACACCTTC.

This clone was counted a single time. The chain carries TRBV19 and TRBJ2-3, with D perhaps matching TRBD1 (5 bases). From germline, CDR1 is LNHDA and CDR2 SQIVND (reference sequence). V lost 5 bases to trimming and J lost 1 base, with 13 bases between them. The CDR3 totals 15 residues. The CDR3 region has the DNA TGTGCCAGTAGTCTTCAGGGATTGGGCACAGATACGCAGTATTTT. This encodes CASSLQGLGTDTQYF.

This clone was counted a few times. The V and J genes are TRBV6-4 and TRBJ2-3; tentative D call: TRBD2 (6 bases). Germline lookup yields CDR1 MRHNA and CDR2 SNTAGT. Trimming cost V 5 bases and J 4 bases, with 13 bases left between them. CDR3 size: 14 residues. The CDR3 spells CASSSGTESDTQYF. The CDR3 DNA follows: TGTGCCAGCAGTTCCGGGACTGAGTCAGATACGCAGTATTTT.

This clone came up once. This chain uses TRBV5-6 with TRBJ1-1; no clear D. Germline V gives CDR1 SGHDT, CDR2 YYEEEE. This CDR3 is built from 15 residues. Trimming removed 0 bases from V and 4 bases from J, with 13 bases in between. The CDR3 coding sequence is TGTGCCAGCAGCTTGGGCAGGCGGCCGAGCACTGAAGCTTTCTTT. Amino acids: CASSLGRRPSTEAFF.

This chain connects TRBV3-1 (or the pseudogene TRBV3-2) to TRBJ1-3; maybe TRBD1 (6 bases). CDR1 is LGHDT and CDR2 is YNNKEL in the germline V gene (reference sequence). V was trimmed by 6 bases and J by 4 bases, leaving 10 bases between them. This CDR3 is 13 amino acids long. CDR3: CASRGARGNTIYF. CDR3 nucleotides: TGTGCCAGCAGGGGGGCGCGGGGAAACACCATATATTTT.

This clone has just one count. The J gene is TRBJ2-2, the V gene TRBV10-3; TRBD2 matches at 10 bases. Per the germline V gene, CDR1 is ENHRY and CDR2 is SYGVKD. CDR3 length: 16 amino acids. Trimming cost V 2 bases and J 3 bases; bases outside gene matches: 3. In nucleotides, the CDR3 is TGTGCCATCAGTGAGACTAGCGGGAAGGACACCGGGGAGCTGTTTTTT. Translating it yields CAISETSGKDTGELFF.

This clone was observed a single time. The chain recombines TRBV25-1 with TRBJ2-2; D possibly matches TRBD1 or TRBD2 (5 bases each). Germline V lookup: CDR1 MGHDK, CDR2 SYGVNS. The CDR3 loop spans 16 amino acids. The V and J ends lost 4 bases and 2 bases respectively, with 14 bases between them. CDR3 protein: CASSAGTSGNTGELFF. DNA of the CDR3: TGTGCCAGCAGTGCAGGGACCAGTGGTAACACCGGGGAGCTGTTTTTT. Full variable domain (remainder filled in from reference TRBV25-1 and TRBJ2-2): EADIYQTPRYLVIGTGKKITLECSQTMGHDKMYWYQQDPGMELHLIHYSYGVNSTEKGDLSSESTVSRIRTEHFPLTLESARPSHTSQYLCASSAGTSGNTGELFFGEGSRLTVL.

The chain uses TRBV28 and TRBJ1-2; 7 bases align to TRBD1. V shed 6 bases and J 9 bases; nucleotides not matched to a gene: 7. The length of the CDR3 is 12 residues. Germline CDR1 MDHEN, CDR2 SYDVKM. CDR3 nucleotides: TGTGCCAGCAGGCAGGGGGGGGAGAGCTACACCTTC. Translating it yields CASRQGGESYTF.

J is TRBJ1-1 and V is TRBV19; 7 positions match TRBD1. Germline V gene data show CDR1 as LNHDA and CDR2 as SQIVND (reference sequence). V lost 4 bases, J lost 1 base, and 6 bases stayed unmatched. CDR3 length: 15 amino acids. The CDR3 bases are TGTGCCAGTAGTACCTCGACAGGGACGAACACTGAAGCTTTCTTT. Residues: CASSTSTGTNTEAFF.

The table lists this clone with a count of one. J is TRBJ1-2 and V is TRBV5-1, with 7 bases fitting TRBD1. Germline lookup yields CDR1 SGHRS and CDR2 YFSETQ. J was trimmed by 7 bases and V by 1 base; bases with no gene match: 1. This CDR3 contains 12 residues. CDR3 bases: TGCGCCAGCAGCTTGACAGGGGTTGGCTACACCTTC. Amino acid sequence: CASSLTGVGYTF.